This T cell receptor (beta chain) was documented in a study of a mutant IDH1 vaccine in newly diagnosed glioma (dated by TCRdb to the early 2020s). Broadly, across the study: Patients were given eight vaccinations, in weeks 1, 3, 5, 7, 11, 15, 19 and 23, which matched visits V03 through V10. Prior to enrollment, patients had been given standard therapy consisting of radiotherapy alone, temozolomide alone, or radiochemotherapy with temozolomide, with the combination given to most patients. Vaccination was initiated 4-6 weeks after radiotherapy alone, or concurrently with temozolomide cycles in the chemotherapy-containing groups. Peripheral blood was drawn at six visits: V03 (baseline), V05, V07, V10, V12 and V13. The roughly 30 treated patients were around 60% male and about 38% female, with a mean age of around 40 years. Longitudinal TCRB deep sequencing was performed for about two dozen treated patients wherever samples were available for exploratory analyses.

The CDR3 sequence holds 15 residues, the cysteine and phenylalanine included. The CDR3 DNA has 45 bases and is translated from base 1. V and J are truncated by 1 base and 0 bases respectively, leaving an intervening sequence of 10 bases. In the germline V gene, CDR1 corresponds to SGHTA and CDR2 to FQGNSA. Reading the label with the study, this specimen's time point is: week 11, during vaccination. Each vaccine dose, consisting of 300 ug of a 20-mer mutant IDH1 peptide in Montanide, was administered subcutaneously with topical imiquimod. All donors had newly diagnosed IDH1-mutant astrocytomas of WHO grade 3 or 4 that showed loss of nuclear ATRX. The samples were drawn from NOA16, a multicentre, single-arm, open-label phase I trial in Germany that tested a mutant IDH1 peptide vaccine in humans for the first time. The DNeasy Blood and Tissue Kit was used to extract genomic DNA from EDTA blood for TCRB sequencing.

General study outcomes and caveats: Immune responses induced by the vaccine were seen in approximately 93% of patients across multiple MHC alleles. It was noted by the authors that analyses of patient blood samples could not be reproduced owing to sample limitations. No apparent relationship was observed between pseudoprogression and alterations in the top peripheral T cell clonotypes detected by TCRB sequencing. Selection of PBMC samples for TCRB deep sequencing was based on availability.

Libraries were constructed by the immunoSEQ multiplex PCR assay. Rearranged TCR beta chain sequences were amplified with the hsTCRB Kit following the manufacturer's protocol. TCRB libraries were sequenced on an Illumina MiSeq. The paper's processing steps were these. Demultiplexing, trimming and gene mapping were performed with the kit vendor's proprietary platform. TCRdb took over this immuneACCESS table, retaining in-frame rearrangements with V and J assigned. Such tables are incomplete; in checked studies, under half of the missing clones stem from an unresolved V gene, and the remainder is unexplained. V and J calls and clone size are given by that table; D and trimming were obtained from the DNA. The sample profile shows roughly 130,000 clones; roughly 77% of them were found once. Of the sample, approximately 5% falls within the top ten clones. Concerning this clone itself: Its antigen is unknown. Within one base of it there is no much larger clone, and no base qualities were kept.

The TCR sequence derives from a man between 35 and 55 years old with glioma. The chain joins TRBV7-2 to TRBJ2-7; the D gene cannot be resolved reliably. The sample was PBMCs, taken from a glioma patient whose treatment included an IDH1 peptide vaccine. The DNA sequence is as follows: TGTGCCAGCAGCTTAGGTGTGATGAGCTCCTACGAGCAGTACTTC. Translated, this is CASSLGVMSSYEQYF.